Listed below are T cell receptor beta chains from one sample, sequenced in a study of T cells in Graves' hyperthyroidism and ophthalmopathy. TCRdb re-derived calls from the multiplex PCR reads in MiXCR, one entry per CDR3 protein. The sample carries approximately 270,000 distinct CDR3 sequences, about 14% recorded once. The sample consisted of blood. The source is a woman between 40 and 55 years old with Graves' hyperthyroidism that later progressed to Graves' ophthalmopathy. CDR3s include the opening cysteine and the closing phenylalanine or tryptophan. A D gene is named only where the DNA matches it firmly. Size tells how often a clone was seen (once, few, many) or the class of an expanded clone, and some rows leave it out.

TRBJ2-7,many,TRBV28,TRBD1,TGTGCCAGCAGTTCGACGGGACAGGGGGCTCACTACGAGCAGTACTTC,CASSSTGQGAHYEQYF
TRBJ1-6,many,TRBV9,TRBD1,TGTGCCAGCAGCGTAGCAAAGACAGGGGTGGGCTCACCCCTCCACTTT,CASSVAKTGVGSPLHF
TRBJ2-1,many,TRBV12-3/TRBV12-4,TRBD2,TGTGCCAGCAGTTTGCCCCGTGTACTAGCGGGAGGTCTGCGGCGAGATAATGAGCAGTTCTTC,CASSLPRVLAGGLRRDNEQFF
TRBJ1-2,many,TRBV14,.,TGTGCCAGCAGCCCGTTGGGTGGAGTACAGGGACATGGCTACACCTTC,CASSPLGGVQGHGYTF
TRBJ1-2,many,TRBV20-1,TRBD1,TGCAGTGCCCTATTCGGGACAGGAGGAGGCTACACCTTC,CSALFGTGGGYTF
TRBJ2-2,.,TRBV19,.,TGTGCCAGTAGCCAAGGGGAGCTGTTTTTT,CASSQGELFF
TRBJ1-2,few,TRBV5-8,.,TGTGCCAGCAGCGGCCGGGACACCTTTGACAACTATGGCTACACCTTC,CASSGRDTFDNYGYTF
TRBJ2-7,many,TRBV28,.,TGTGCCAGCAGTTTATCAGGGTCCCTCGGGGGAGAGCAGTACTTC,CASSLSGSLGGEQYF
TRBJ1-2,.,TRBV28,TRBD1,TGTGCCAGCAGTCGGACAGGGGGCGATCGAAACTATGGCTACACCTTC,CASSRTGGDRNYGYTF
TRBJ1-1,.,TRBV5-1,.,TGCGCCAGCAGCTCTTCCGGAAATAAAGACACTGAAGCTTTCTTT,CASSSSGNKDTEAFF
TRBJ2-7,.,TRBV10-1,.,TGCGCCAGCAGTGAGTCTCCCGGAGCCTCCTACGAGCAGTACTTC,CASSESPGASYEQYF
TRBJ1-5,many,TRBV3-1,.,TGTGCCAGCAGCCAAGCAGTCAATCAGCCCCAGCATTTT,CASSQAVNQPQHF
TRBJ1-6,many,TRBV28,.,TGTGCCAGCAGCTGGACAGAAGGTTCACCCCTCCACTTT,CASSWTEGSPLHF
TRBJ2-7,few,TRBV5-6,TRBD1,TGTGCCAGCAGACGCGCCTTACTCCGGGACAGAACCTACGAGCAGTACTTC,CASRRALLRDRTYEQYF
TRBJ1-5,many,TRBV28,.,TGTGCCAGCAGTTTCAACGGGCTCCTGTATAGCAATCAGCCCCAGCATTTT,CASSFNGLLYSNQPQHF
TRBJ2-7,.,TRBV9,TRBD1,TGTGCCAGCAGCGGATCAAGACAGGGGGGGTCCTACGAGCAGTACTTC,CASSGSRQGGSYEQYF
TRBJ2-3,many,TRBV13,.,TGTGCCAGCAGCCGACAGAAAGATACGCAGTATTTT,CASSRQKDTQYF
TRBJ2-7,many,TRBV6-1,.,TGTGCCAGCAGGACCACCACAGGATACGAGCAGTACTTC,CASRTTTGYEQYF
TRBJ2-5,.,TRBV18,TRBD1,TGTGCCAGCTCATCACCGGGACAGGGATGGGAGACCCAGTACTTC,CASSSPGQGWETQYF
TRBJ1-2,many,TRBV6-1,.,TGTGCCAGCAGTTCCCCTCGGCAGCCTCTCTATGGCTACACCTTC,CASSSPRQPLYGYTF
TRBJ1-1,many,TRBV7-2,.,TGTGCCAGCAGCCTCAGGCGGTCAGTAGAAGCTTTCTTT,CASSLRRSVEAFF
TRBJ2-7,many,TRBV28,.,TGTGCCAGCAGTCCCGCCCGATCTTCCTACGAGCAGTACTTC,CASSPARSSYEQYF
TRBJ1-6,many,TRBV5-1,.,TGCGCCAGCAGCTTCGACAGGCCGCCCCTCCACTTT,CASSFDRPPLHF
TRBJ2-7,many,TRBV2,.,TGTGCCAGCAGTGAGCTCGCGGCAGCAAATTACGAGCAGTACTTC,CASSELAAANYEQYF
TRBJ2-5,many,TRBV6-1,.,TGTGCCAGCAGCCAAGGCCTTATGAGTACGACCCAGTACTTC,CASSQGLMSTTQYF
TRBJ2-2,.,TRBV5-1,.,TGCGCCAGCAGCCGACCCTCCGGAATCCAAACCGGGGAGCTGTTTTTT,CASSRPSGIQTGELFF
TRBJ1-1,many,TRBV18,.,TGTGCCAGCTCGCCAGGCGGAGTCATGAACACTGAAGCTTTCTTT,CASSPGGVMNTEAFF
TRBJ2-1,.,TRBV7-9,.,TGTGCCAGCAGTTATTTAGGGTCCAATGAGCAGTTCTTC,CASSYLGSNEQFF
TRBJ2-2,many,TRBV5-8,.,TGTGCCAGCAGCTTGGTGGCTAGCTCTTACACCGGGGAGCTGTTTTTT,CASSLVASSYTGELFF
TRBJ1-5,many,TRBV28,.,TGTGCCAGTATCCCCGACGGCTATAGCAATCAGCCCCAGCATTTT,CASIPDGYSNQPQHF
TRBJ1-5,many,TRBV30,.,TGTGCCTGGAGTGTAAAGGACAATCAGCCCCAGCATTTT,CAWSVKDNQPQHF
TRBJ2-1,many,TRBV3-1,.,TGTGCCAGCACCTCAGGACGGGGCCCCCTGAATGAGCAGTTCTTC,CASTSGRGPLNEQFF
TRBJ2-7,.,TRBV29-1,TRBD2,TGCAGCGTTGCCCCCTCTTGGAGTAGCGGGTCTAACGAGCAGTACTTC,CSVAPSWSSGSNEQYF
TRBJ2-7,.,TRBV7-9,.,TGTGCCAGCAGCTTCTCGTTTTACGAGCAGTACTTC,CASSFSFYEQYF
TRBJ2-1,many,TRBV6-1,.,TGTGCCAGCGAGGCGGCTAGCTCCTACAATGAGCAGTTCTTC,CASEAASSYNEQFF
TRBJ2-7,.,TRBV6-1,TRBD2,TGTGCCAGCAGTCAGACTAGCGGGAGGGGCCCCTCCGAGCAGTACTTC,CASSQTSGRGPSEQYF
TRBJ1-6,many,TRBV6-1,.,TGTGCCAGCAGACGATCCCCCTCCTTATATGGTGGGCAGGGCAGGTCACCCCTCCACTTT,CASRRSPSLYGGQGRSPLHF
TRBJ2-1,.,TRBV9,.,TGTGCCAGCACCCCCGGGTGGGTTACCTACAATGAGCAGTTCTTC,CASTPGWVTYNEQFF
TRBJ2-3,many,TRBV6-2/TRBV6-3,.,TGTGCCAGCAGCCAAACGTCTTTCGCGGGTACGCAGTATTTT,CASSQTSFAGTQYF
TRBJ2-5,.,TRBV27,TRBD2,TGTGCCAGCAGTTTCACCTCGGGGACTAGCGGGGTCCAAGAGACCCAGTACTTC,CASSFTSGTSGVQETQYF
TRBJ2-4,.,TRBV6-1,.,TGTGCCAGCAGTGAACGGGACCTAGCCAAAAACATTCAGTACTTC,CASSERDLAKNIQYF
TRBJ1-3,few,TRBV19,.,TGTGCCAGTAGTGCCTCTGGAAACACCATATATTTT,CASSASGNTIYF
TRBJ1-6,.,TRBV11-2,.,TGTGCCAGCAGCGGAAGACTAGGACAGAATTCACCCCTCCACTTT,CASSGRLGQNSPLHF
TRBJ2-1,many,TRBV7-2,TRBD2,TGTGCCAGCAGCTTGGGACTAGCGTCCGACAATGAGCAGTTCTTC,CASSLGLASDNEQFF
TRBJ2-1,few,TRBV29-1,TRBD2,TGCAGCGTGCCCTCGCCCGGGACTAGCGGGAATGAGCAGTTCTTC,CSVPSPGTSGNEQFF
TRBJ1-2,.,TRBV11-2,.,TGTGCCAGCAGTCTCAATAGCGGCGGCTACACCTTC,CASSLNSGGYTF
TRBJ1-2,.,TRBV28,.,TGTGCCAGCAACCTCCCTGGCTACACCTTC,CASNLPGYTF
TRBJ1-5,many,TRBV27,.,TGTGCCAGCAGTTTATCGAGAGGGCTTCAGCAGCCCCAGCATTTT,CASSLSRGLQQPQHF